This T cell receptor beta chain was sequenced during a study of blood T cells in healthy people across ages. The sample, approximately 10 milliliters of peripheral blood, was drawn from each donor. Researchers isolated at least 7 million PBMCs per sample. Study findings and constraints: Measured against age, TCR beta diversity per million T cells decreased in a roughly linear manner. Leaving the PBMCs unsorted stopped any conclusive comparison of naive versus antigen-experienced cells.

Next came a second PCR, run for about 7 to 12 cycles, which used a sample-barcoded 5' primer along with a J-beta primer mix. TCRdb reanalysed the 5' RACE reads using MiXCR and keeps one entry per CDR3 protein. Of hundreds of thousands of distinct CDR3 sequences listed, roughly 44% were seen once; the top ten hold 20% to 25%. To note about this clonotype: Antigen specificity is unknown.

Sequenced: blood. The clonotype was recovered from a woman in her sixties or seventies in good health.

DNA for the CDR3: TGTGCCAGCAGCTTAAGAGCTAGCGTCCCTGAGCAGTTCTTC. This encodes CASSLRASVPEQFF. The J gene is TRBJ2-1, the V gene TRBV7-2; D might be TRBD2 (6 bases). The germline V gene has CDR1 SGHTA and CDR2 FQGNSA. There are 14 residues in the CDR3. The V and J ends lost 2 bases and 9 bases respectively, with 14 bases between them.